Below, 28 T cell receptor beta chains from the same sample are listed, as sequenced in a study of control samples from healthy donors and cancer patients. Sequenced by immunoSEQ multiplex PCR; TCRdb stores in-frame clones only, minus some. The sample lists roughly 130,000 clones; under 95% were seen once. Sequencing used blood. The receptors come from a man younger than 35 in good health.

The chain carries TRBV29-1 and TRBJ1-5; TRBD1 matches 7 bases. Trimming removed 7 bases from V and 3 bases from J; junction bases left unmatched: 6. The germline V gene encodes CDR1 SQVTM and CDR2 ANQGSEA. The CDR3 extends over 13 amino acids. In DNA form, the CDR3 reads TGCAGCGCCGCGACAGGGATCAATCAGCCCCAGCATTTT. The encoded protein is CSAATGINQPQHF.

V is TRBV19 and J is TRBJ2-7; D not resolved. CDR1 is LNHDA, CDR2 SQIVND, per germline (reference sequence). V was clipped by 5 bases and J by 3 bases, with 11 bases between them. The CDR3 loop spans 13 amino acids. In nucleotides, the CDR3 is TGTGCCAGTAGTTCCCATTATGGCTACGAGCAGTACTTC. It yields the protein CASSSHYGYEQYF.

This clone appeared a single time. The V gene is TRBV29-1, the J gene TRBJ2-1; D not certain. V was shortened by 7 bases and J by 7 bases, with 8 bases between the two germline ends. The CDR3 sequence is 10 residues long. Germline CDR1 SQVTM, CDR2 ANQGSEA. CDR3 bases: TGCAGCGGCATCACTAATGAGCAGTTCTTC. This codes for CSGITNEQFF.

In the case of this clone: A read error may produce the germline difference seen at one junction end. The chain links TRBV12-5 to TRBJ1-2; no reliable D call. Per the germline V gene, CDR1 is LGHNT and CDR2 is FRNRAP. CDR3 length: 14 amino acids. CDR3 protein: CAGGHRNKDGGYTF. For the CDR3, the DNA is TGTGCTGGTGGCCATCGCAATAAGGACGGTGGCTACACCTTC.

The V call is TRBV5-1, the J call TRBJ2-5, with 9 bases aligning to TRBD1. The CDR3 length is 16 residues. Germline CDR1 SGHRS, CDR2 YFSETQ. J was trimmed by 5 bases and V by 4 bases; bases with no gene match: 12. The CDR3 protein is CASSGGAGTGFETQYF. The DNA of the CDR3 is TGCGCCAGCAGCGGGGGGGCCGGGACAGGGTTCGAGACCCAGTACTTC. Filled out from reference TRBV5-1 and TRBJ2-5, the complete variable domain reads KAGVTQTPRYLIKTRGQQVTLSCSPISGHRSVSWYQQTPGQGLQFLFEYFSETQRNKGNFPGRFSGRQFSNSRSEMNVSTLELGDSALYLCASSGGAGTGFETQYFGPGTRLLVL.

The chain recombines TRBV5-1 with TRBJ1-4; D unclear. The CDR3 covers 15 residues. The V gene's germline CDR1 is SGHRS and CDR2 YFSETQ. Deletions cut 0 bases from V and 8 bases from J, with 14 bases between. CDR3 sequence: CASSLGEALDEKLFF. The CDR3 DNA follows: TGCGCCAGCAGCTTGGGGGAGGCCCTGGACGAAAAACTGTTTTTT.

V gene TRBV7-2 combines with J gene TRBJ1-4; a possible D gene is TRBD1 (5 bases). Germline V gene sequence: CDR1 SGHTA, CDR2 FQGNSA. The V gene lost 4 bases and the J gene lost 0 bases, with 15 bases spanning the gap. This CDR3 contains 17 residues. The CDR3 DNA reads TGTGCCAGCAGCTCGCGCCGGGGCCTTGCAACTAATGAAAAACTGTTTTTT. Encoded protein: CASSSRRGLATNEKLFF.

This chain connects TRBV19 to TRBJ1-2; D perhaps matches TRBD1 (5 bases). CDR3 size: 18 residues. The ends were cut back, 2 bases at V and 6 bases at J, with 25 bases in the middle. CDR1 is LNHDA, CDR2 SQIVND, per germline (reference sequence). CDR3 DNA: TGTGCCAGTAGTATAAGGGGTCGGCAGGGTTTTATCGATGATGGCTACACCTTC. Translated: CASSIRGRQGFIDDGYTF.

V and J are TRBV29-1 and TRBJ2-3, with 14 positions matching TRBD2. Germline CDR1 and CDR2: SQVTM and ANQGSEA. There are 16 residues in the CDR3. V shed 5 bases, J shed 2 bases, and the junction held 6 bases outside the gene matches. The CDR3 DNA is TGCAGCGTTTCTGGACTAGCGGGGGGAAACACAGATACGCAGTATTTT. Translated: CSVSGLAGGNTDTQYF.

The CDR3 spells CASSLEIGETQYF. The CDR3 region has the DNA TGTGCCAGCAGCTTGGAGATTGGGGAGACCCAGTACTTC. The rearrangement links TRBV7-9 to TRBJ2-5; D is ambiguous. Germline assignment: CDR1 SEHNR and CDR2 FQNEAQ (reference sequence). V was cut by 3 bases and J by 5 bases, with 10 bases left in between. There are 13 residues in the CDR3.

This chain links TRBV5-3 with TRBJ2-7; possibly TRBD1 for D (6 bases). TRBV5-3 is designated an ORF whose function remains uncertain. V was cut by 2 bases and J by 0 bases, with 15 bases left in between. The CDR3 runs 16 residues. CDR3 in DNA: TGTGCCAGAAGCTTCTTACTCCGGGACAACTCCTACGAGCAGTACTTC. Its translation is CARSFLLRDNSYEQYF.

The chain is built from TRBV2 and TRBJ1-1; unclear D gene. CDR1 and CDR2 (germline): SNHLY, FYNNEI. Trimming stripped 1 base from V and 4 bases from J, with 7 bases between. The CDR3 covers 13 residues. The CDR3 is CASSEGSGTEAFF. CDR3 DNA: TGTGCCAGCAGTGAAGGGAGCGGCACTGAAGCTTTCTTT.

The chain carries TRBV18 and TRBJ2-1; TRBD2 matches at 8 bases. CDR1 is KGHSH, CDR2 LQKENI, per germline. The CDR3 extends over 15 amino acids. The V segment lost 5 bases and the J segment 2 bases; nucleotides outside the gene matches: 5. CDR3 coding DNA: TGTGCCAGCTCAATCAGCGGGGGCACCTACAATGAGCAGTTCTTC. Amino acids: CASSISGGTYNEQFF.

V is TRBV19 and J is TRBJ1-5, with D possibly being TRBD1 (5 bases). Germline-derived CDR1 and CDR2 are LNHDA and SQIVND (reference sequence). This CDR3 spans 15 amino acids. V lost 4 bases and J lost 5, with 15 bases in between. CDR3 DNA: TGTGCCAGTAGTAAGCAGGGTGTTCGCCATCAGCCCCAGCATTTT. This translates into CASSKQGVRHQPQHF.

The V and J genes are TRBV6-5 and TRBJ2-7; 9 bases fit TRBD1. Germline V gives CDR1 MNHEY, CDR2 SVGAGI. The CDR3 covers 16 residues. With V trimmed by 2 bases and J by 0 bases, 5 bases remained unmatched. The CDR3 is CASSYDPGQGSYEQYF. CDR3 DNA: TGTGCCAGCAGTTACGATCCGGGACAGGGCTCCTACGAGCAGTACTTC.

Worth noting for this clone: In the same sample, other DNA sequences code for this CDR3. This CDR3 reads CASSVDHSSGNTIYF. The DNA of the CDR3 is TGTGCCAGCAGCGTAGACCATAGCTCTGGAAACACCATATATTTT. V usage is TRBV9 and J usage is TRBJ1-3; no reliable D call. Trimming pared 0 bases from V and 0 bases from J, leaving 7 bases between. The CDR3 runs 15 residues. Germline V gene lookup returns CDR1 SGDLS and CDR2 YYNGEE.

The chain carries TRBV19 and TRBJ1-5; D perhaps matches TRBD1 (6 bases). V lost 7 bases to trimming and J lost 6 bases, with 13 bases between them. This CDR3 spans 13 amino acids. Germline loops: CDR1 LNHDA, CDR2 SQIVND (reference sequence). DNA for the CDR3: TGTGCCAGTACGGGGGCGCGAAGTCAGCCCCAGCATTTT. It codes for CASTGARSQPQHF.

CDR3 sequence (DNA): TGTGCCAGCAGCCCCGAAAGTCTTCCGGGGGCCACAGATACGCAGTATTTT. It specifies CASSPESLPGATDTQYF. The chain carries TRBV9 and TRBJ2-3, with D tentatively TRBD1 or TRBD2 (6 bases each). The CDR3 spans 17 residues. Trimming cost V 4 bases and J 2 bases, with 20 bases left between them. The germline gives CDR1 SGDLS, CDR2 YYNGEE.

The V and J genes are TRBV5-1 and TRBJ1-1, with D unclear. Between the trimmed V and J ends, which lost 0 bases and 1 base, there was a span of 10 bases. CDR1 is SGHRS, CDR2 YFSETQ, per germline. The CDR3 runs 15 residues. The CDR3 sequence: CASSLVGNKNTEAFF. The CDR3 region has the DNA TGCGCCAGCAGCTTGGTGGGGAATAAGAACACTGAAGCTTTCTTT. Variable domain in full (rest from reference TRBV5-1 and TRBJ1-1): KAGVTQTPRYLIKTRGQQVTLSCSPISGHRSVSWYQQTPGQGLQFLFEYFSETQRNKGNFPGRFSGRQFSNSRSEMNVSTLELGDSALYLCASSLVGNKNTEAFFGQGTRLTVV.

The chain carries TRBV7-5 and TRBJ2-5; the table assigns TRBD1, which was not confirmed against the DNA. TRBV7-5 is tagged as a pseudogene. The CDR3 loop spans 16 amino acids. The CDR3 DNA follows: TGTGTCAGAAGCTTGGGGACAGCCAGGGGGCAAGAGACCCAGTACTTC. Its translation is CVRSLGTARGQETQYF.

The chain joins TRBV27 to TRBJ1-4, with TRBD1 identical over 9 bases. The CDR3 consists of 15 residues. Germline CDR1 reads MNHEY; CDR2 reads SMNVEV (reference sequence). J lost 8 bases, V lost 5 bases, and 9 bases had no gene match. For the CDR3, the DNA is TGTGCCAGCAGTCCGCGACAGGGGGGAGGAGAAAAACTGTTTTTT. This gives the protein CASSPRQGGGEKLFF.

This clone showed up just a few times. The V and J genes are TRBV15 and TRBJ2-1; 8 bases line up with TRBD1. Germline lookup yields CDR1 LNHNV and CDR2 YYDKDF (reference sequence). This CDR3 region has 15 residues. J gave up 7 bases and V 3 bases, and 8 bases lay outside the gene matches. DNA of the CDR3: TGTGCCACCAGCAGCCTGACAGGGGAAGTAAATGAGCAGTTCTTC. This codes for CATSSLTGEVNEQFF.

V and J are TRBV29-1 and TRBJ1-2, with D tentatively TRBD1 (5 bases). The CDR3 consists of 13 residues. Per the germline V gene, CDR1 is SQVTM and CDR2 is ANQGSEA. Between the trimmed V and J ends, which lost 3 bases and 4 bases, there was a span of 12 bases. The CDR3, as DNA: TGCAGCGTTGATGCGGGGCCGATCTATGGCTACACCTTC. Protein sequence: CSVDAGPIYGYTF. Full variable domain (outside the CDR3, taken from reference TRBV29-1 and TRBJ1-2): SAVISQKPSRDICQRGTSLTIQCQVDSQVTMMFWYRQQPGQSLTLIATANQGSEATYESGFVIDKFPISRPNLTFSTLTVSNMSPEDSSIYLCSVDAGPIYGYTFGSGTRLTVV.

The chain joins TRBV18 to TRBJ2-2; possibly TRBD1 for D (6 bases). Germline V gene data show CDR1 as KGHSH and CDR2 as LQKENI. The germline V and J ends were trimmed by 4 bases and 2 bases, with 17 bases remaining between them. The length of the CDR3 is 17 residues. As DNA, the CDR3 is TGTGCCAGCTCACTCTACCCGGGACACTATAACACCGGGGAGCTGTTTTTT. As protein: CASSLYPGHYNTGELFF.

The CDR3 nucleotides read TGTGCCAGCAGAGCAGGCGTGAACACTGAAGCTTTCTTT. As protein: CASRAGVNTEAFF. The V gene is TRBV5-4, the J gene TRBJ1-1; no clear D. This CDR3 region has 13 residues. V lost 5 bases, J lost 0 bases, and 8 bases lay in between. Germline CDR1 and CDR2: SGHNT and YYREEE (reference sequence). Drawing the rest from reference TRBV5-4 and TRBJ1-1, the complete variable domain is ETGVTQSPTHLIKTRGQQVTLRCSSQSGHNTVSWYQQALGQGPQFIFQYYREEENGRGNFPPRFSGLQFPNYSSELNVNALELDDSALYLCASRAGVNTEAFFGQGTRLTVV.

The chain has TRBV3-1 (or the pseudogene TRBV3-2) and TRBJ1-1, with unresolved D. Trimming took off 6 bases at V and 1 base at J, with 12 bases between the two ends. Germline V gene sequence: CDR1 LGHDT, CDR2 YNNKEL (reference sequence). The CDR3 spans 14 residues. CDR3 in amino acids: CASSPTDSNTEAFF. The CDR3 coding sequence is TGTGCCAGCAGTCCGACTGACTCGAACACTGAAGCTTTCTTT.

The chain links TRBV2 to TRBJ1-1; D uncertain. Germline CDR1 reads SNHLY; CDR2 reads FYNNEI. This CDR3 region has 13 residues. Trimming took off 7 bases at V and 1 base at J, with 10 bases between the two ends. The CDR3: CASTEDGNTEAFF. The DNA for the CDR3 is TGTGCCAGCACCGAGGACGGGAACACTGAAGCTTTCTTT.

This chain connects TRBV29-1 to TRBJ2-5, with no clear D. The CDR3 consists of 11 residues. The germline V and J ends were trimmed by 7 bases and 2 bases, with 8 bases remaining between them. Germline lookup yields CDR1 SQVTM and CDR2 ANQGSEA. The chain's CDR3 is CSAWGQETQYF. The CDR3 DNA follows: TGCAGCGCTTGGGGTCAAGAGACCCAGTACTTC.